The 18 T cell receptor beta chains reported below all come from one sample, sequenced in a study of Ad26.COV2.S vaccination and SARS-CoV-2 variants. Assay: immunoSEQ multiplex PCR; the TCRdb copy retains only in-frame clones and omits some. The data contain hundreds of thousands of clones, roughly 91% of them singletons. Treatment reported: roughly 18 received Ad26.COV2.S at low or high dose, single or two shots; about 5 received placebo; per-sample allocation not given. All samples were drawn on day 63, counting from the first vaccine or placebo injection. Sample: peripheral blood, taken in a trial of Ad26.COV2.S vaccine versus placebo. These receptor sequences come from a person aged 18-60 years who received the Ad26.COV2.S COVID-19 vaccine or a placebo.

This chain connects TRBV5-1 to TRBJ1-1; no clear D. Germline-derived CDR1 and CDR2 are SGHRS and YFSETQ. V lost 2 bases, J lost 4 bases, and 18 bases lay in between. The length of the CDR3 is 16 residues. CDR3 DNA: TGCGCCAGCAGCTTAAGTCCTGCAGAAGGTAGCACTGAAGCTTTCTTT. It yields the protein CASSLSPAEGSTEAFF.

The gene calls are TRBV15 and TRBJ2-5; TRBD1 might be the D (6 bases). CDR1 LNHNV and CDR2 YYDKDF come from the germline V gene (reference sequence). This CDR3 has 14 residues. V was trimmed by 3 bases and J by 7 bases, leaving 15 bases between them. The CDR3 nucleotides are TGTGCCACCAGCAGTTCGAGGGGGTTTGCGACCCAGTACTTC. It specifies CATSSSRGFATQYF.

The J gene is TRBJ1-1, the V gene TRBV4-3; D is undetermined. CDR1 and CDR2 from the germline V gene are LGHNA and YSLEER. V gave up 0 bases and J gave up 3 bases, with 8 bases separating them. This CDR3 region has 14 residues. The CDR3 sequence is CASSQEGRHTEAFF. The CDR3 bases are TGCGCCAGCAGCCAAGAGGGGAGACACACTGAAGCTTTCTTT.

The V call is TRBV4-1, the J call TRBJ2-5, with 8 nucleotides matching TRBD1. Trimming took 2 bases from V and 4 from J; bases not matched to a gene: 0. The CDR3 runs 13 residues. Germline CDR1 MGHRA, CDR2 YSYEKL. The CDR3 loop is CASSQQGAETQYF. DNA of the CDR3: TGCGCCAGCAGCCAACAGGGGGCAGAGACCCAGTACTTC.

In this sample, this clone turned up once. This chain uses TRBV9 with TRBJ1-6; possible D gene TRBD1, 6 bases. Germline V gene lookup returns CDR1 SGDLS and CDR2 YYNGEE. This CDR3 comprises 13 residues. The V end was cut by 0 bases, the J end by 13 bases, with 11 bases between. In DNA, the CDR3 is TGTGCCAGCAGCGTAGCTACGGGGGCTCCCCTCCACTTT. It is translated as CASSVATGAPLHF. Complete variable domain (other parts from reference TRBV9 and TRBJ1-6): DSGVTQTPKHLITATGQRVTLRCSPRSGDLSVYWYQQSLDQGLQFLIQYYNGEERAKGNILERFSAQQFPDLHSELNLSSLELGDSALYFCASSVATGAPLHFGNGTRLTVT.

This rearrangement joins TRBV5-5 to TRBJ2-5; 8 bases map to TRBD2. The ends lost 0 bases at V and 4 bases at J; junction bases unmatched: 8. CDR1 and CDR2 (germline): SGHKS, YYEKEE (reference sequence). This CDR3 spans 16 amino acids. CDR3 sequence reads: CASSLASGGARETQYF. CDR3 DNA: TGTGCCAGCAGCTTGGCCTCCGGGGGGGCCCGAGAGACCCAGTACTTC.

The gene calls are TRBV13 and TRBJ2-5; 7 nucleotides agree with TRBD1. The CDR3 has 18 amino acids. V lost 2 bases to trimming and J lost 1 base; unmatched junction nucleotides: 13. Germline V gene sequence: CDR1 PRHDT, CDR2 FYEKMQ (reference sequence). In DNA form, the CDR3 reads TGTGCCAGCAGCTTAAAGCCTAGGGACAGCCTGACCCAAGAGACCCAGTACTTC. This translates into CASSLKPRDSLTQETQYF.

The chain combines TRBV7-9 with TRBJ1-2, with 9 positions matching TRBD1. CDR1 and CDR2 from the germline V gene are SEHNR and FQNEAQ (reference sequence). The ends lost 5 bases at V and 6 bases at J; junction bases unmatched: 13. The CDR3 is 16 residues long. In nucleotides, the CDR3 is TGTGCCAGCAGCCGCCTCGTGACAGGGGGGGCGAATGGCTACACCTTC. This gives the protein CASSRLVTGGANGYTF.

The V call is TRBV9, the J call TRBJ2-3; TRBD2 aligns across 8 bases. V was clipped by 4 bases and J by 2 bases; unmatched bases: 12. Looked up from germline, CDR1 is SGDLS and CDR2 is YYNGEE. This CDR3 has 17 amino acids. Here the CDR3 DNA reads TGTGCCAGCAGCCCAAACGGGGGGGGATTCAACACAGATACGCAGTATTTT. Translated: CASSPNGGGFNTDTQYF.

In its sample, this clone was seen once. The gene calls are TRBV27 and TRBJ2-2, with 13 bases aligning to TRBD2. After removal of 1 base from V and 0 bases from J, the junction contained 2 bases not matched to a gene. The CDR3 totals 18 residues. Germline-derived CDR1 and CDR2 are MNHEY and SMNVEV (reference sequence). CDR3 loop: CASSLLGTSGANTGELFF. CDR3 DNA: TGTGCCAGCAGTTTATTGGGGACTAGCGGGGCGAACACCGGGGAGCTGTTTTTT.

V and J are TRBV27 and TRBJ1-1; D gene uncertain. CDR3 length: 13 amino acids. Germline CDR1 reads MNHEY; CDR2 reads SMNVEV (reference sequence). V lost 7 bases and J lost 1, with 10 bases in between. CDR3 DNA: TGTGCCAGCATGGTCCGAGGGAACACTGAAGCTTTCTTT. This encodes CASMVRGNTEAFF.

This clone was seen only a few times. As DNA, the CDR3 is TGTGCCAGTAGTATACTGGGCAGTCTTCAAGAGACCCAGTACTTC. It translates to CASSILGSLQETQYF. The chain uses TRBV19 and TRBJ2-5, with D unclear. CDR3 length: 15 amino acids. Trimming removed 2 bases at V and 2 bases at J, with 12 bases between. Per the germline V gene, CDR1 is LNHDA and CDR2 is SQIVND (reference sequence).

The rearrangement uses TRBV12-5 and TRBJ1-1, with TRBD1 as a possible D gene (5 bases). The germline V gene has CDR1 LGHNT and CDR2 FRNRAP. V lost 4 bases, J lost 4 bases, and 19 bases lay in between. The CDR3 has 16 residues. The CDR3 spells CASGSTSGAWGTEAFF. CDR3 in DNA: TGTGCTAGTGGTTCCACCTCCGGGGCCTGGGGCACTGAAGCTTTCTTT. Looking up the rest from reference TRBV12-5 and TRBJ1-1 gives the full variable domain: DARVTQTPRHKVTEMGQEVTMRCQPILGHNTVFWYRQTMMQGLELLAYFRNRAPLDDSGMPKDRFSAEMPDATLATLKIQPSEPRDSAVYFCASGSTSGAWGTEAFFGQGTRLTVV.

The J gene is TRBJ2-3, the V gene TRBV19, with D possibly TRBD1 on 6 matching bases. The V end lost 6 bases, the J end lost 0 bases, and 13 bases lay between the germline ends. The CDR3 is 15 amino acids. Per germline, CDR1 LNHDA and CDR2 SQIVND (reference sequence). The CDR3 sequence: CASRLGQSSTDTQYF. The CDR3, as DNA: TGTGCCAGTAGGCTAGGACAGTCTAGCACAGATACGCAGTATTTT.

V gene TRBV30 combines with J gene TRBJ2-7; possible D gene TRBD2, 6 bases. Trimming pared 3 bases from V and 0 bases from J, leaving 12 bases between. The CDR3 is 14 amino acids. Germline V gives CDR1 GTSNPN, CDR2 SVGIG (reference sequence). The CDR3 region has the DNA TGTGCCTGGAGCGGGCGGGGACGCTCCTACGAGCAGTACTTC. Translating gives CAWSGRGRSYEQYF.

The chain joins TRBV7-9 to TRBJ1-4; D possibly corresponds to TRBD1 (5 bases). The CDR3 covers 14 residues. V dropped 5 bases and J dropped 8 bases, with 15 bases sitting between them. Germline V gene sequence: CDR1 SEHNR, CDR2 FQNEAQ (reference sequence). The CDR3 bases are TGTGCCAGCAGCCCGGACATTCGTTCGGAAAAACTGTTTTTT. It yields the protein CASSPDIRSEKLFF.

This sequence joins TRBV23-1 and TRBJ2-3; D gene unclear. TRBV23-1 is placed among ORFs of uncertain function. The germline V and J ends were trimmed by 7 bases and 2 bases, with 13 bases remaining between them. There are 14 residues in the CDR3. Here the CDR3 reads CASTPPGDTDTQYF. The DNA of the CDR3 is TGCGCCAGCACTCCACCTGGGGACACAGATACGCAGTATTTT.

The genes are TRBV6-2 or TRBV6-3 and TRBJ1-3, with a weak D call TRBD1 (6 bases). This CDR3 region has 16 residues. Per germline, CDR1 MNHEY and CDR2 SVGEGT. V lost 2 bases, J lost 0 bases, and 11 bases lay in between. The CDR3 DNA reads TGTGCCAGCAGTTACGGACAGAAGAGCTCTGGAAACACCATATATTTT. Amino acids: CASSYGQKSSGNTIYF.